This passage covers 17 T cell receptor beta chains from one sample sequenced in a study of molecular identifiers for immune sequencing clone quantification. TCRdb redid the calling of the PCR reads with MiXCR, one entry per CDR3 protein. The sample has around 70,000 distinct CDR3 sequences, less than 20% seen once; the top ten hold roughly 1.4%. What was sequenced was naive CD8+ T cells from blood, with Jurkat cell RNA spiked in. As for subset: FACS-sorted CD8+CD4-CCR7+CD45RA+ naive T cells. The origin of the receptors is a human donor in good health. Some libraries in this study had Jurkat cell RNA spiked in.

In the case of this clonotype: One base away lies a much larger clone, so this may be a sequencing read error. The CDR3 reads CASSQTGGSYNEQFF. CDR3 DNA sequence: TGCGCCAGCAGCCAAACAGGGGGCTCCTACAATGAGCAGTTCTTC. The chain carries TRBV4-1 and TRBJ2-1; 8 nucleotides match TRBD1. Germline lookup yields CDR1 MGHRA and CDR2 YSYEKL. This CDR3 spans 15 amino acids. Germline trimming cut 2 bases from V and 0 bases from J; bases unmatched to any gene: 0.

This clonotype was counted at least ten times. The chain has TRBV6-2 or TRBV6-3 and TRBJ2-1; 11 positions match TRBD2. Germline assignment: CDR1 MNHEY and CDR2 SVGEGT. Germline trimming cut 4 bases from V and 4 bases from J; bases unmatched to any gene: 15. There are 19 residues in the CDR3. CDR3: CASSFGTSGPEAIYNEQFF. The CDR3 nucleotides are TGTGCCAGCAGTTTCGGGACTAGCGGTCCTGAGGCCATATACAATGAGCAGTTCTTC.

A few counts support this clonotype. CDR3 coding DNA: TGTGCCAGCAGCTCGAGCCGGGCTAAGCAGCCCCAGCATTTT. This translates into CASSSSRAKQPQHF. The rearrangement links TRBV7-9 to TRBJ1-5, with D hard to call. Germline CDR1 is SEHNR and CDR2 is FQNEAQ (reference sequence). Trimming pared 4 bases from V and 7 bases from J, leaving 14 bases between. CDR3 length: 14 residues. Based on the CDR3 plus reference TRBV7-9 and TRBJ1-5, the full variable domain is DTGVSQNPRHKITKRGQNVTFRCDPISEHNRLYWYRQTLGQGPEFLTYFQNEAQLEKSRLLSDRFSAERPKGSFSTLEIQRTEQGDSAMYLCASSSSRAKQPQHFGDGTRLSIL.

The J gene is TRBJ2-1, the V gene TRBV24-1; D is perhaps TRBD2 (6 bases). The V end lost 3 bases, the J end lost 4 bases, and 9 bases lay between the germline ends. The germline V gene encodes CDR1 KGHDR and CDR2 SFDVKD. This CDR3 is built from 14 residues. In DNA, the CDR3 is TGTGCCACCAGTGATCTTGCGGGGTACAATGAGCAGTTCTTC. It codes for CATSDLAGYNEQFF.

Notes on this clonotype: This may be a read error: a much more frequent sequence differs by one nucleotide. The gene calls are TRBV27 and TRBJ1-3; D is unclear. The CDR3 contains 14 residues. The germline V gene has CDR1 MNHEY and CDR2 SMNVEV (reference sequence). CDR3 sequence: CASSLSGTGDTIYF. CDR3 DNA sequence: TGTGCCAGCAGTTTATCCGGTACTGGAGACACCATATATTTT.

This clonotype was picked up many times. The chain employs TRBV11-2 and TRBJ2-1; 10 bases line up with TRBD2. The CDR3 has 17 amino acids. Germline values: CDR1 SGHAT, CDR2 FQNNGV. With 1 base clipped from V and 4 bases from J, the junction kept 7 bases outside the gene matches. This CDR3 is CASSLAPYSGGYNEQFF. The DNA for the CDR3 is TGTGCCAGCAGCTTAGCCCCATATAGCGGGGGGTACAATGAGCAGTTCTTC.

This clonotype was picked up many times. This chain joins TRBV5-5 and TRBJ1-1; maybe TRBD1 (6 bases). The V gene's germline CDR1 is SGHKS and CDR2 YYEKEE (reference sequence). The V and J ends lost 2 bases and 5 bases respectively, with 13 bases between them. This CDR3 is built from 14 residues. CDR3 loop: CASSFVGGGTEAFF. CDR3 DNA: TGTGCCAGCAGCTTTGTAGGGGGTGGGACTGAAGCTTTCTTT.

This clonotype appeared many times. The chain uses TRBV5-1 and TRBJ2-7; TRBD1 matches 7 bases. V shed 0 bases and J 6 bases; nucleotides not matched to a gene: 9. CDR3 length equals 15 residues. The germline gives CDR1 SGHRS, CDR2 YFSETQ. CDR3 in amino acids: CASSLAFGRGLEQYF. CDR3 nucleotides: TGCGCCAGCAGCTTGGCCTTTGGAAGGGGGCTCGAGCAGTACTTC.

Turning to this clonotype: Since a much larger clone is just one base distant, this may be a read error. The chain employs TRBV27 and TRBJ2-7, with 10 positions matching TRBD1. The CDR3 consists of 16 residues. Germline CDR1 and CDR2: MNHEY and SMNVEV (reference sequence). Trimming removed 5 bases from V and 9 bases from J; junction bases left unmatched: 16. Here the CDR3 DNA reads TGTGCCAGCAGTCCAACGGGGGGACAGGGGTGGTCCGGGCAGTACTTC. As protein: CASSPTGGQGWSGQYF.

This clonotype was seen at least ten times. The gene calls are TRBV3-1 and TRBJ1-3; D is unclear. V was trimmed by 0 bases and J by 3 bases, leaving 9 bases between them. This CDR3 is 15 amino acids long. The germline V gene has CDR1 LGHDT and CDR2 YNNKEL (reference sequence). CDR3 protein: CASSQDNGVGNTIYF. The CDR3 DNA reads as TGTGCCAGCAGCCAAGATAATGGGGTTGGAAACACCATATATTTT.

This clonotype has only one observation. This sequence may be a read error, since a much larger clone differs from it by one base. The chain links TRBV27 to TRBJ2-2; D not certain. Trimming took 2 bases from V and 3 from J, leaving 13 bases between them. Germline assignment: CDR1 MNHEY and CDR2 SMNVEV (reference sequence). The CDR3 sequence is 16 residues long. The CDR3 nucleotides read TGTGCCAGCAGTTTAGATTCTCCCCGTTACACCGGGGAGCTGTTTTTT. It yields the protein CASSLDSPRYTGELFF.

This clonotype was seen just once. DNA for the CDR3: TGTGCCAGCAGTTACTCGTCTTCCTACGAGCAGTACTTC. It yields the protein CASSYSSSYEQYF. The chain has TRBV6-6 and TRBJ2-7; D is unresolved. CDR3 size: 13 residues. Germline lookup yields CDR1 MNHNY and CDR2 SVGAGI (reference sequence). Deletions cut 0 bases from V and 1 base from J, with 4 bases between.

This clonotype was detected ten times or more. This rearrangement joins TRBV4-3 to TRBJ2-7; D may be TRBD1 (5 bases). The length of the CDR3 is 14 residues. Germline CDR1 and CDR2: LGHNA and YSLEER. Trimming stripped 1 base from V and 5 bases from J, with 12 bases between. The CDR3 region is CASSQGQGWDEQYF. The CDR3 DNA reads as TGCGCCAGCAGCCAAGGCCAGGGTTGGGACGAGCAGTACTTC.

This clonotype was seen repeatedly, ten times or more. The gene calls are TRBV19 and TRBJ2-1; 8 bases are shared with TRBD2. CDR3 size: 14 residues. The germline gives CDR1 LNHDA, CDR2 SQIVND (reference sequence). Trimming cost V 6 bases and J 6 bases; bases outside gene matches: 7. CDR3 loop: CASRHGGASNEQFF. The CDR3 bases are TGTGCCAGTAGGCACGGGGGGGCGAGCAATGAGCAGTTCTTC.

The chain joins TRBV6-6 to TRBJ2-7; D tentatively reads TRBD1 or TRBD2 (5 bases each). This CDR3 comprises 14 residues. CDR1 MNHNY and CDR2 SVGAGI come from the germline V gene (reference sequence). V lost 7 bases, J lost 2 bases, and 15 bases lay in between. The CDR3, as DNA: TGTGCCAGCACTCCCGGGACGTACGCCTACGAGCAGTACTTC. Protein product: CASTPGTYAYEQYF.

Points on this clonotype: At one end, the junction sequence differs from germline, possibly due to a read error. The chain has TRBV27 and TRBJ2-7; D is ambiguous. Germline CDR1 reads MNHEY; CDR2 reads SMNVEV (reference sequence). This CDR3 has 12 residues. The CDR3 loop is CANSLSSYEQYF. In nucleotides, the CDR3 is TGTGCCAACAGTCTAAGCTCCTACGAGCAGTACTTC.

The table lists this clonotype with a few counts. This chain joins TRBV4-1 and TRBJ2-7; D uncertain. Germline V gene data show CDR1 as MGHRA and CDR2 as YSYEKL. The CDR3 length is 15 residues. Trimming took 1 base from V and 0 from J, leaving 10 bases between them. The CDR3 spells CASSQGSVSSYEQYF. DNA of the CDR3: TGCGCCAGCAGCCAAGGGTCAGTCAGCTCCTACGAGCAGTACTTC.